Presented here are 19 T cell receptor beta chains from one specimen sequenced in a study of PD-1 blockade in classical Hodgkin lymphoma. Documented time point: cycle 4 day 1 (C4D1), after more than five weeks of nivolumab. Every patient had relapsed following autologous stem cell transplantation, and cohorts differed in brentuximab vedotin exposure. Assay: immunoSEQ multiplex PCR; the TCRdb copy retains only in-frame clones and omits some. The sample shows 85,000 to 90,000 clones, around nine tenths of them seen only once. Specimen: peripheral blood mononuclear cells (PBMCs), collected before the fourth cycle of nivolumab. These TCRs come from a human donor with classical Hodgkin lymphoma.

The chain recombines TRBV6-5 with TRBJ2-7; 9 nucleotides match TRBD1. J was trimmed by 3 bases and V by 3 bases; bases with no gene match: 9. The CDR3 spans 16 residues. The V gene's germline CDR1 is MNHEY and CDR2 SVGAGI. DNA of the CDR3: TGTGCCAGCAGTTATCCGTCCGGGACAGGGATCTACGAGCAGTACTTC. It encodes CASSYPSGTGIYEQYF.

The rearrangement uses TRBV10-3 and TRBJ2-7, with D hard to call. Germline V lookup: CDR1 ENHRY, CDR2 SYGVKD. The CDR3 runs 15 residues. V was cut by 4 bases and J by 0 bases, with 13 bases left in between. The CDR3 DNA reads TGTGCCATCAGTGTAATGCAGCAGCGCTCCTACGAGCAGTACTTC. It codes for CAISVMQQRSYEQYF.

The chain couples TRBV14 to TRBJ2-5, with TRBD1 identical over 11 bases. The V gene's germline CDR1 is SGHDN and CDR2 FVKESK. The V segment lost 3 bases and the J segment 1 base; nucleotides outside the gene matches: 7. This CDR3 is built from 17 residues. CDR3 DNA sequence: TGTGCCAGCAGCCACAGAGGGACAGGGGGTTTCCAAGAGACCCAGTACTTC. Protein: CASSHRGTGGFQETQYF.

CDR3 in amino acids: CASRGRTGDSYEQYF. CDR3 coding DNA: TGTGCCAGCAGAGGGAGGACAGGGGACTCCTACGAGCAGTACTTC. V gene TRBV6-1 combines with J gene TRBJ2-7; 9 positions agree with TRBD1. The CDR3 consists of 15 residues. The J segment lost 0 bases and the V segment lost 6 bases, leaving 6 bases of the junction unmatched. CDR1 and CDR2 from the germline V gene are MNHNS and SASEGT.

V and J are TRBV5-8 and TRBJ1-5; D remains ambiguous. V dropped 2 bases and J dropped 1 base, with 4 bases sitting between them. CDR1 SGHTS and CDR2 YDEGEE come from the germline V gene. CDR3 length: 13 amino acids. CDR3 nucleotides: TGTGCCAGCAGCTTCCGGAGCAATCAGCCCCAGCATTTT. Its translation: CASSFRSNQPQHF. The whole variable domain, filled in from reference TRBV5-8 and TRBJ1-5, reads EAGVTQSPTHLIKTRGQQATLRCSPISGHTSVYWYQQALGLGLQFLLWYDEGEERNRGNFPPRFSGRQFPNYSSELNVNALELEDSALYLCASSFRSNQPQHFGDGTRLSIL.

This sequence joins TRBV11-2 and TRBJ2-1; D is unresolved. CDR3 length: 12 amino acids. The V and J ends lost 7 bases and 7 bases respectively, with 11 bases between them. From germline, CDR1 is SGHAT and CDR2 FQNNGV. The CDR3 protein is CASNLPGNEQFF. Here the CDR3 DNA reads TGTGCCAGCAACCTTCCCGGGAATGAGCAGTTCTTC.

V and J are TRBV28 and TRBJ2-3; D is unclear. The CDR3 is made up of 14 amino acids. Trimming cost V 5 bases and J 2 bases, with 11 bases left between them. Germline V lookup: CDR1 MDHEN, CDR2 SYDVKM. CDR3 sequence (DNA): TGTGCCAGCAGTAACACCGAAATCACAGATACGCAGTATTTT. Translating gives CASSNTEITDTQYF.

The CDR3 DNA reads as TGTGCCAGTAGTATGGGCCCCAGCTCTGGGGCCAACGTCCTGACTTTC. Protein sequence: CASSMGPSSGANVLTF. The chain combines TRBV19 with TRBJ2-6, with D unresolved. Germline V lookup: CDR1 LNHDA, CDR2 SQIVND (reference sequence). Trimming pared 3 bases from V and 0 bases from J, leaving 9 bases between. The CDR3 sequence is 16 residues long.

CDR3 sequence reads: CASSDRSVRYNEQFF. CDR3 DNA: TGTGCCAGCAGTGATAGGTCTGTCAGGTACAATGAGCAGTTCTTC. This rearrangement joins TRBV2 to TRBJ2-1; D not certain. Germline loops: CDR1 SNHLY, CDR2 FYNNEI. This CDR3 is 15 amino acids long. Trimming took 3 bases from V and 4 from J, leaving 13 bases between them. Based on the CDR3 plus reference TRBV2 and TRBJ2-1, the full variable domain is EPEVTQTPSHQVTQMGQEVILRCVPISNHLYFYWYRQILGQKVEFLVSFYNNEISEKSEIFDDQFSVERPDGSNFTLKIRSTKLEDSAMYFCASSDRSVRYNEQFFGPGTRLTVL.

This clone came up once. The CDR3 reads CASSASGGTYEQYF. The CDR3 region has the DNA TGTGCCAGCAGTGCTAGCGGGGGGACCTACGAGCAGTACTTC. This chain links TRBV6-6 with TRBJ2-7; TRBD2 matches at 11 bases. The CDR3 has 14 amino acids. Germline V CDR1 and CDR2: MNHNY, SVGAGI (reference sequence). V was clipped by 5 bases and J by 2 bases; unmatched bases: 2.

J is TRBJ1-2 and V is TRBV19, with D uncertain. V was cut by 3 bases and J by 4 bases, with 9 bases left in between. This CDR3 has 13 amino acids. Germline V lookup: CDR1 LNHDA, CDR2 SQIVND (reference sequence). The CDR3 loop reads CASSMGRFYGYTF. In DNA form, the CDR3 reads TGTGCCAGTAGTATGGGCAGGTTCTATGGCTACACCTTC. The whole variable domain, remainder taken from reference TRBV19 and TRBJ1-2, is DGGITQSPKYLFRKEGQNVTLSCEQNLNHDAMYWYRQDPGQGLRLIYYSQIVNDFQKGDIAEGYSVSREKKESFPLTVTSAQKNPTAFYLCASSMGRFYGYTFGSGTRLTVV.

The chain joins TRBV27 to TRBJ1-1; D ambiguous. The ends were cut back, 3 bases at V and 3 bases at J, with 8 bases in the middle. The germline gives CDR1 MNHEY, CDR2 SMNVEV (reference sequence). The CDR3 contains 13 residues. The CDR3 coding sequence is TGTGCCAGCAGTTTTTGGTGGGACACTGAAGCTTTCTTT. It is translated as CASSFWWDTEAFF.

The V gene is TRBV27, the J gene TRBJ1-2; 7 bases map to TRBD1. Germline values: CDR1 MNHEY, CDR2 SMNVEV (reference sequence). This CDR3 is built from 15 residues. V shed 4 bases, J shed 4 bases, and the junction held 9 bases outside the gene matches. DNA for the CDR3: TGTGCCAGCAGTTATCAGACAGGGACCCCCTATGGCTACACCTTC. Protein sequence: CASSYQTGTPYGYTF.

The CDR3 region is CASSSGSNTEAFF. The CDR3 nucleotides read TGTGCCAGCAGCTCGGGGTCCAACACTGAAGCTTTCTTT. The V call is TRBV7-9, the J call TRBJ1-1; D is unclear. CDR3 length: 13 residues. The V end lost 4 bases, the J end lost 2 bases, and 8 bases lay between the germline ends. The germline CDR1 and CDR2 sequences are SEHNR and FQNEAQ (reference sequence).

The V gene is TRBV7-8, the J gene TRBJ2-2, with D perhaps matching TRBD1 (6 bases). In germline, CDR1 is SGHVS, CDR2 FQNEAQ. Trimming pared 5 bases from V and 0 bases from J, leaving 10 bases between. The CDR3 runs to 15 residues. The CDR3 sequence is CASSLGTTNTGELFF. Written as DNA, the CDR3 is TGTGCCAGCAGCCTCGGGACAACGAACACCGGGGAGCTGTTTTTT.

The gene calls are TRBV5-4 and TRBJ1-6, with D unclear. Germline-derived CDR1 and CDR2 are SGHNT and YYREEE (reference sequence). V was cut by 0 bases and J by 7 bases, with 14 bases left in between. CDR3 length: 16 residues. For the CDR3, the DNA is TGTGCCAGCAGCTTGGCCGTGGTGGGCGACAATTCACCCCTCCACTTT. This encodes CASSLAVVGDNSPLHF.

There are a few counts of this clone. The V call is TRBV6-5, the J call TRBJ1-1; a weak D match, TRBD1 (6 bases). Germline V gene sequence: CDR1 MNHEY, CDR2 SVGAGI. CDR3 length equals 14 residues. Deletions cut 2 bases from V and 5 bases from J, with 12 bases between. CDR3 sequence: CASSYEGGYTEAFF. The DNA for the CDR3 is TGTGCCAGCAGTTACGAGGGGGGCTATACTGAAGCTTTCTTT.

The V and J genes are TRBV2 and TRBJ2-1, with 10 bases aligning to TRBD2. The CDR3 covers 15 residues. Trimming cost V 6 bases and J 8 bases; bases outside gene matches: 10. Germline V gives CDR1 SNHLY, CDR2 FYNNEI. In DNA form, the CDR3 reads TGTGCCAGCAGCATACAGCGGGGGGGCGTAGATGAGCAGTTCTTC. Protein sequence: CASSIQRGGVDEQFF.

The J gene is TRBJ2-1, the V gene TRBV9, with D tentatively TRBD2 (5 bases). Germline values: CDR1 SGDLS, CDR2 YYNGEE. Trimming removed 0 bases at V and 2 bases at J, with 12 bases between. CDR3 size: 16 residues. In nucleotides, the CDR3 is TGTGCCAGCAGCGTAGTCTGGGAGAATCCCTACAATGAGCAGTTCTTC. Translated: CASSVVWENPYNEQFF.